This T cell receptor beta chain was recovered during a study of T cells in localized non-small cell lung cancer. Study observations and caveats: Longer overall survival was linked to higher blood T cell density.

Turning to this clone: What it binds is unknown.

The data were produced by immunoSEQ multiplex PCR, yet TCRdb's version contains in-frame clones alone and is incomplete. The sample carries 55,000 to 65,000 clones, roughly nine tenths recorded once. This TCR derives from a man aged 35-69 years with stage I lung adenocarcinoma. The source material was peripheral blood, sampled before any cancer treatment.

CDR3 region: CASSFRGGVQPQHF. CDR3 sequence (DNA): TGTGCCAGCAGTTTTCGTGGGGGCGTACAGCCCCAGCATTTT. The J gene is TRBJ1-5, the V gene TRBV27, with TRBD1 as a possible D gene (6 bases). Trimming took 3 bases from V and 7 from J, leaving 13 bases between them. The CDR3 consists of 14 residues. The germline V gene encodes CDR1 MNHEY and CDR2 SMNVEV (reference sequence).